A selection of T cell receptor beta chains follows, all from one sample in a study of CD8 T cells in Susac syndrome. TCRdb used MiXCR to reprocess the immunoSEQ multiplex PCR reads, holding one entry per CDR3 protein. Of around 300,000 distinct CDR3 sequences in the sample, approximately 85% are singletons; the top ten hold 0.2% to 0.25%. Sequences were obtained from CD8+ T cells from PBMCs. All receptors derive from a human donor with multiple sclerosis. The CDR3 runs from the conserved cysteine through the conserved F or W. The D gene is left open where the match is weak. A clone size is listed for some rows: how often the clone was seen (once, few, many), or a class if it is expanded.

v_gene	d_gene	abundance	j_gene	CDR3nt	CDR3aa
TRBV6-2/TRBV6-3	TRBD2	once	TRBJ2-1	TGTGCCAGCGAAGGGACACTGACTAGCGGGAGATGGGACAATGAGCAGTTCTTC	CASEGTLTSGRWDNEQFF
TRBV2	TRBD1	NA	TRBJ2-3	TGTGCCAGCAGTGAGGGACAGGGGATGACAGATACGCAGTATTTT	CASSEGQGMTDTQYF
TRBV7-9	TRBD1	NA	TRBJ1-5	TGTGCCAGCAGCAAGGGACAGACCAATCAGCCCCAGCATTTT	CASSKGQTNQPQHF
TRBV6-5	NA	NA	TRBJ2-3	TGTGCCAGCACCTCTGGACGGAGTACGCAGTATTTT	CASTSGRSTQYF
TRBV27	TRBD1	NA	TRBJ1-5	TGTGCCAGCAGGATTACAGGGGGAGCGAAGCCCCAGCATTTT	CASRITGGAKPQHF
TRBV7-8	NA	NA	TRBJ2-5	TGTGCCAGCAGCCAGGGGACCCAGTACTTC	CASSQGTQYF
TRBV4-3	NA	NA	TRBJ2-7	TGCGCCAGCAGCCAAGGGGAATGGTTCAGGGATGGCGCCTACGAGCAGTACTTC	CASSQGEWFRDGAYEQYF
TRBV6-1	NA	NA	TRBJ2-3	TGTGCCGGTTCGGAGTACCGGTTGGATACGCAGTATTTT	CAGSEYRLDTQYF
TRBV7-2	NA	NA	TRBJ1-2	TGTGCCAGCAGCTTAGGGCGGAGTCTATGGGCTGGCTACACCTTC	CASSLGRSLWAGYTF
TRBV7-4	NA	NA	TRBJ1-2	TGTGCCAGCAGCTTAGAATTCGGGTATGGCTACACCTTC	CASSLEFGYGYTF
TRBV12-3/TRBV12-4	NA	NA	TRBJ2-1	TGTGCCACTTGCCGCACCCTGTCCGATGAGCAGTTCTTC	CATCRTLSDEQFF
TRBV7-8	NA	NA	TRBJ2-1	TGTGCCAGCAGCTTATTAGGGGCTAGCGAGAGCAATGAGCAGTTCTTC	CASSLLGASESNEQFF
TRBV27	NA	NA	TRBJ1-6	TGTGCCAGCAGTTTGAGTCAGGGAATAAACTCACCCCTCCACTTT	CASSLSQGINSPLHF
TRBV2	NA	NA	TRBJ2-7	TGTGCCAGCAGTGAAGCGGTAGTGAAGGACGAGCAGTACTTC	CASSEAVVKDEQYF
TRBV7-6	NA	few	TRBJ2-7	TGTGCCAGCAGCTTAATGGACCCCTACGAGCAGTACTTC	CASSLMDPYEQYF
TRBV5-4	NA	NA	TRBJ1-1	TGTGCCAGCAGCTTGGCCGGGACTACTTTTGACACTGAAGCTTTCTTT	CASSLAGTTFDTEAFF
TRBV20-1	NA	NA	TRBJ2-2	TGCAGTGCTAGACCCCCACTCGGCGGGATAGGGGAGCTGTTTTTT	CSARPPLGGIGELFF
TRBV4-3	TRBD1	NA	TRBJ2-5	TGCGCCAGCAGCCTTACAGGGGGATCAGAGACCCAGTACTTC	CASSLTGGSETQYF
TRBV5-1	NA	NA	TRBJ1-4	TGCGCCAGCAGCTTGGCCGGAGGGTATGAAAAACTGTTTTTT	CASSLAGGYEKLFF
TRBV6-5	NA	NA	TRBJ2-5	TGTGCCAGCAGTTACGCAAGTCAAGAAGGGACCCAGTACTTC	CASSYASQEGTQYF
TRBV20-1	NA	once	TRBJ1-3	TGCAGTGCTAGACCTCCGGGACGGCGGCCTGGAAACACCATATATTTT	CSARPPGRRPGNTIYF
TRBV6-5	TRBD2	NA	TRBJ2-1	TGTGCCAGCAGTTGGACTAGCGGGATTGGGGAGCAGTTCTTC	CASSWTSGIGEQFF
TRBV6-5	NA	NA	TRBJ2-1	TGTGCCAGCAGTTATTGGACCGCCATTGGGGGTGAGCAGTTCTTC	CASSYWTAIGGEQFF
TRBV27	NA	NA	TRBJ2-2	TGTGCCAGCAGTTTTCCTGGTGGGGAGCTGTTTTTT	CASSFPGGELFF
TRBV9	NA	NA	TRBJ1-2	TGTGCCAGCAGCGAGGACAGTAACTATGGCTACACCTTC	CASSEDSNYGYTF
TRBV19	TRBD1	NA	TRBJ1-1	TGTGCCAGTAGTATAGAAGGGGACAGCGAACCGAACACTGAAGCTTTCTTT	CASSIEGDSEPNTEAFF
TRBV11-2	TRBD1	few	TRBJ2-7	TGTGCCAGCAGCTTAGGGACAGGGGGCTTGTACTCCTACGAGCAGTACTTC	CASSLGTGGLYSYEQYF
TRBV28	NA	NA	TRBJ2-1	TGTGCCAGCAGTCTTAGAGGGACACTCCAGAATGAGCAGTTCTTC	CASSLRGTLQNEQFF
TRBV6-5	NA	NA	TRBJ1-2	TGTGCCAGCAGTTACTCCGGTTGGGGGCCGGCCTATGGCTACACCTTC	CASSYSGWGPAYGYTF
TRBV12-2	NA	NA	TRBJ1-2	TGTGCAAGTCGCTTAGCGCGCAGGTGGGAAGGAGGCTACACCTTC	CASRLARRWEGGYTF
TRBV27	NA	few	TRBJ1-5	TGTGCCAGCAGTTTGGGGGCGAACAATCAGCCCCAGCATTTT	CASSLGANNQPQHF
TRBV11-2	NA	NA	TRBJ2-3	TGTGCCAGCAGCTCGATGGGGCTAGAGGGCACAGATACGCAGTATTTT	CASSSMGLEGTDTQYF
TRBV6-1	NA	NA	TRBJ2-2	TGTGCCATCCGGGGAACCACCGGGGAGCTGTTTTTT	CAIRGTTGELFF
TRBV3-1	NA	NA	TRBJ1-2	TGTGCCAGCAGCCAAGATTCAGGCTATGGCTACACCTTC	CASSQDSGYGYTF
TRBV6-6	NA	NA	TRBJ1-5	TGTGCCACAGCGGACCTGGGGGGCAATCAGCCCCAGCATTTT	CATADLGGNQPQHF
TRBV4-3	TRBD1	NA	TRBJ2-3	TGCGCCAGCAGCCAAAGCAGGGGGTACTCAGATACGCAGTATTTT	CASSQSRGYSDTQYF
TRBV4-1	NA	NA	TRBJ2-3	TGCGCCAGCAGCCAAAGGGAACAGACCACAGATACGCAGTATTTT	CASSQREQTTDTQYF
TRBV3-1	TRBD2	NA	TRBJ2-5	TGTGCCAGCAGGCAGGGAGGGCAAGAGACCCAGTACTTC	CASRQGGQETQYF
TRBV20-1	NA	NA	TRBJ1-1	TGCAGTGCTAGAGTGGGGGGGCGCGGCACTGAAGCTTTCTTT	CSARVGGRGTEAFF
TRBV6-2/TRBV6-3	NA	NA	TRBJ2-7	TGTGCCAGCAGGGACGGACGCTCCTACGAGCAGTACTTC	CASRDGRSYEQYF
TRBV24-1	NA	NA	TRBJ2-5	TGTGCCACCTCTGAGACAGGCGGGTCAGAGACCCAGTACTTC	CATSETGGSETQYF